The rows below give T cell receptor beta chains drawn from one sample of a study of regulatory T cells in long-lasting Graves disease. TCRdb re-derived calls from the multiplex PCR reads in MiXCR, one entry per CDR3 protein. The sample shows 450,000 or so distinct CDR3 sequences, around a fifth of them seen only once. The sequences come from peripheral blood mononuclear cells (PBMCs), collected when the disease was refractory, from a patient treated with antithyroid drugs. The receptors derive from a female donor with Graves disease. CDR3s include the opening cysteine and the closing phenylalanine or tryptophan. D genes are given only for firm matches. The size entry is marked missing in some rows and otherwise reads once, few, many or a size class.

v_gene	j_gene	len	d_gene	abundance	CDR3aa	CDR3nt
TRBV7-8	TRBJ2-7	12	-	many	CASSPSVYEQYF	TGTGCCAGCAGCCCAAGCGTCTACGAGCAGTACTTC
TRBV6-1	TRBJ2-2	17	TRBD1	-	CASTGPGTGPNTGELFF	TGTGCCAGCACCGGCCCCGGGACAGGGCCGAACACCGGGGAGCTGTTTTTT
TRBV20-1	TRBJ1-5	14	-	-	CSARDSNSAQPQHF	TGCAGTGCTAGAGATAGTAATTCGGCTCAGCCCCAGCATTTT
TRBV24-1	TRBJ2-5	16	-	-	CATSDLNRGGGETQYF	TGTGCCACCAGTGATCTCAACAGGGGGGGTGGCGAGACCCAGTACTTC
TRBV5-1	TRBJ1-1	13	-	many	CASSQTQNPEAFF	TGTGCCAGCAGCCAGACACAGAACCCTGAAGCTTTCTTT
TRBV6-1	TRBJ2-2	15	TRBD1	many	CASNRGRGNTGELFF	TGTGCCAGCAACAGGGGCAGGGGTAACACCGGGGAGCTGTTTTTT
TRBV19	TRBJ1-5	14	-	many	CASAPSNSNQPQHF	TGTGCCAGTGCGCCCTCAAATAGCAATCAGCCCCAGCATTTT
TRBV6-1	TRBJ2-1	19	TRBD1	-	CASRVIQGAGGLAYNEQFF	TGTGCCAGCAGGGTAATACAGGGAGCAGGGGGCTTGGCCTACAATGAGCAGTTCTTC
TRBV7-2	TRBJ1-6	18	TRBD1	-	CASSPFRTGGIYNSPLHF	TGTGCCAGCAGCCCCTTTCGGACAGGCGGAATTTATAATTCACCCCTCCACTTT
TRBV7-2	TRBJ2-7	17	TRBD2	few	CASSLAFLAGSSYEQYF	TGTGCCAGCAGCTTAGCGTTTCTAGCGGGAAGCTCCTACGAGCAGTACTTC
TRBV7-2	TRBJ2-5	12	-	many	CASSFGQETQYF	TGTGCCAGCAGCTTCGGCCAAGAGACCCAGTACTTC